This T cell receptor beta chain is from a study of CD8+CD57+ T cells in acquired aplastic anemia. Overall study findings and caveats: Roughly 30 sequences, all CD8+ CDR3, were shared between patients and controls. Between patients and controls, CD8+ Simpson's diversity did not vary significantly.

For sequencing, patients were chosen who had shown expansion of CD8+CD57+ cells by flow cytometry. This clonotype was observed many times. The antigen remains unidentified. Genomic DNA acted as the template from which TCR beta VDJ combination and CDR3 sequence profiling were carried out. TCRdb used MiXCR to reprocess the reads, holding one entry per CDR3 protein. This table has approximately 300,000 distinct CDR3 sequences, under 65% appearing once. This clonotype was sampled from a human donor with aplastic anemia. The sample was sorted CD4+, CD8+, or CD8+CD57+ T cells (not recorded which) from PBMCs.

DNA for the CDR3: TGTGCCAGCAGATCACAGGACAGTTTGAACACTGAAGCTTTCTTT. Residues: CASRSQDSLNTEAFF. The V gene is TRBV6-5, the J gene TRBJ1-1, with a possible D match to TRBD1 (6 bases). The CDR3 covers 15 residues. The germline CDR1 and CDR2 sequences are MNHEY and SVGAGI. Trimming removed 6 bases at V and 0 bases at J, with 14 bases between.